The entry below describes one T cell receptor (beta chain). The antigen is not known. These data are taken from a study of T-cell memory formation after mild COVID-19. This CDR3 spans 15 amino acids. Germline V gives CDR1 SGHRS, CDR2 YFSETQ. V was trimmed by 0 bases and J by 5 bases, leaving 14 bases between them. In TCRdb, the 5' RACE reads were re-called with MiXCR into one record per CDR3 protein. The profile covers a few hundred thousand distinct CDR3 sequences, with 28% appearing a single time and approximately 15% taken by the ten largest. Whole-study findings and limits: Pre-infection memory harbored some responding clones, suggesting cross-reactive memory joined.

The chain carries TRBV5-1 and TRBJ1-1; D is possibly TRBD1 (6 bases). The source of this sequence is an adult woman who had mild COVID-19 (a few samples of this study predate the infection). Cell type and time point are not known. Specimen: PBMCs or a T cell subset sorted from them (not recorded which). The CDR3 protein is CASSLGSQGITEAFF. The DNA for the CDR3 is TGCGCCAGCAGCTTGGGTTCACAGGGCATTACTGAAGCTTTCTTT.